This T cell receptor beta chain was captured by sequencing in a study of T cells in Graves' hyperthyroidism and ophthalmopathy. This CDR3 spans 15 amino acids. The V end lost 5 bases, the J end lost 5 bases, and 16 bases lay between the germline ends. CDR1 MNHNS and CDR2 SASEGT come from the germline V gene. This clonotype was observed at least ten times. The investigators amplified TCR beta CDR3 regions from RNA transcripts. The primer set for the first-round RT-PCR of the TCR CDR3 was HTBI. TCRdb re-called the multiplex PCR reads through MiXCR, storing one row per CDR3 protein. Of some 620,000 distinct CDR3 sequences listed, around 15% are singletons. These patients, aged 18 to 65, had recently diagnosed hyperthyroidism lasting under 2 months. PBMCs stemmed from around 10 ml fresh peripheral blood.

The rearrangement uses TRBV6-1 and TRBJ2-1, with D perhaps TRBD2 (8 bases). The receptor was derived from a woman in her twenties or thirties with Graves' hyperthyroidism. The sequencing sample was made of blood. CDR3 DNA: TGTGCCAGCAGTTTTAGCGGGACAGTAAACAATGAGCAGTTCTTC. This translates into CASSFSGTVNNEQFF.